One and the same sample provided the 5 T cell receptor beta chains below, sequenced in a study of T cell repertoires in cytomegalovirus infection. TCRdb recomputed calls from the reads with MiXCR, one row per CDR3 protein. Of about 210,000 distinct CDR3 sequences in the sample, approximately 6.7% are singletons; the top ten hold 5.5% to 8%. The material sequenced was PBMCs. These receptors originate from a human donor in good health (CMV status not recorded). Some clones in this sample may be carry-over from other donors' samples.

This clonotype was observed a few times. V and J are TRBV6-2 or TRBV6-3 and TRBJ2-1; TRBD2 aligns across 10 bases. The CDR3 consists of 15 residues. Trimming removed 4 bases from V and 6 bases from J; junction bases left unmatched: 6. CDR1 is MNHEY and CDR2 is SVGEGT in the germline V gene. CDR3 sequence reads: CASSSLAGSLNEQFF. In DNA form, the CDR3 reads TGTGCCAGCAGTTCACTAGCGGGGTCCCTCAATGAGCAGTTCTTC.

This clonotype was counted at least ten times. The J gene is TRBJ2-7, the V gene TRBV9; TRBD1 agrees at 7 bases. This CDR3 is 14 amino acids long. Germline CDR1 and CDR2: SGDLS and YYNGEE. Germline trimming cut 4 bases from V and 4 bases from J; bases unmatched to any gene: 8. CDR3 sequence reads: CASSPRQGGYEQYF. The CDR3 nucleotides read TGTGCCAGCAGCCCCCGACAGGGTGGTTACGAGCAGTACTTC.

Many counts were recorded for this clonotype. The chain couples TRBV2 to TRBJ2-5; D is ambiguous. CDR1 and CDR2 from the germline V gene are SNHLY and FYNNEI. V lost 11 bases and J 5 bases, leaving 9 bases between the germline ends. The length of the CDR3 is 10 residues. CDR3 nucleotides: TGTGCCGCGATGAGGGAGACCCAGTACTTC. Translating it yields CAAMRETQYF.

The table lists this clonotype with many counts. J is TRBJ1-5 and V is TRBV19; D remains unclear. The CDR3 contains 15 residues. CDR1 and CDR2 from the germline V gene are LNHDA and SQIVND (reference sequence). V lost 4 bases and J lost 5, with 15 bases in between. CDR3 coding DNA: TGTGCCAGTAGTACCCAATACCCCGGTGATCAGCCCCAGCATTTT. Translating it yields CASSTQYPGDQPQHF. The variable domain in full, with the rest retrieved from reference TRBV19 and TRBJ1-5, is DGGITQSPKYLFRKEGQNVTLSCEQNLNHDAMYWYRQDPGQGLRLIYYSQIVNDFQKGDIAEGYSVSREKKESFPLTVTSAQKNPTAFYLCASSTQYPGDQPQHFGDGTRLSIL.

The chain has TRBV7-2 and TRBJ2-5; D gene unclear. V dropped 2 bases and J dropped 5 bases, with 6 bases sitting between them. The CDR3 has 12 amino acids. From germline, CDR1 is SGHTA and CDR2 FQGNSA. The CDR3 loop is CASSLKPETQYF. CDR3 coding DNA: TGTGCCAGCAGCTTAAAACCGGAGACCCAGTACTTC. The complete variable domain, with remaining parts taken from reference TRBV7-2 and TRBJ2-5, reads GAGVSQSPSNKVTEKGKDVELRCDPISGHTALYWYRQSLGQGLEFLIYFQGNSAPDKSGLPSDRFSAERTGGSVSTLTIQRTQQEDSAVYLCASSLKPETQYFGPGTRLLVL.